These T cell receptor beta chains were read from a single sample in a study of blood T cell repertoires in COVID-19. Clones were sequenced by immunoSEQ multiplex PCR, and TCRdb holds only the in-frame ones, with some missing. The sample shows some 160,000 clones, around 80% of them seen only once. The sample taken for sequencing was peripheral blood. All receptors come from a woman aged 45 to 65 with acute or convalescent COVID-19. Both conserved end residues are part of each CDR3. Each record gives: CDR3 length, V gene, clone size, D gene, J gene, CDR3 protein, CDR3 DNA. D genes are given only for firm matches. For some rows the clone size is stated as once, few or many, or as a class when expanded; others skip it.

>14|TRBV6-6|.|.|TRBJ1-5
CASSFDSLGQPQHF
TGTGCCAGCAGTTTCGACTCACTCGGACAGCCCCAGCATTTT
>15|TRBV19|.|TRBD1|TRBJ1-6
CASRPTGQNGSPLHF
TGTGCCAGTAGGCCGACGGGACAGAACGGTTCACCCCTCCACTTT
>15|TRBV5-4|.|TRBD1|TRBJ2-2
CASSLDRGPIGELFF
TGTGCCAGCAGCTTGGACAGGGGGCCGATCGGGGAGCTGTTTTTT
>17|TRBV7-2|.|TRBD2|TRBJ2-3
CASSLPLAGGETDTQYF
TGTGCCAGCAGCTTACCCCTAGCGGGGGGTGAAACAGATACGCAGTATTTT
>13|TRBV4-2|few|.|TRBJ1-6
CASSQVNNSPLHF
TGTGCCAGCAGCCAAGTCAATAATTCACCCCTCCACTTT
>14|TRBV11-1|.|TRBD1|TRBJ2-1
CASSQGQGENEQFF
TGTGCCAGCAGCCAGGGACAGGGTGAAAATGAGCAGTTCTTC
>13|TRBV7-2|once|.|TRBJ2-2
CASSLRGSGELFF
TGTGCCAGCAGCTTACGGGGTTCCGGGGAGCTGTTTTTT
>14|TRBV19|.|.|TRBJ1-2
CASSISTGNYGYTF
TGTGCCAGTAGTATAAGTACAGGGAACTATGGCTACACCTTC
>13|TRBV7-7|.|TRBD1|TRBJ2-7
CASSSDRSREQYF
TGTGCCAGCAGCTCGGACAGGTCTCGGGAGCAGTACTTC
>13|TRBV5-1|.|.|TRBJ1-2
CASSLDSSYGYTF
TGCGCCAGCAGCTTAGACAGCTCTTATGGCTACACCTTC
>15|TRBV19|once|TRBD1|TRBJ2-1
CASKLGQGSYNEQFF
TGTGCCAGTAAATTGGGACAGGGCTCCTACAATGAGCAGTTCTTC
>12|TRBV11-2|.|.|TRBJ1-2
CASTTSGSGYTF
TGTGCCAGCACCACCTCAGGGTCTGGCTACACCTTC
>15|TRBV18|.|TRBD1|TRBJ2-1
CASSPGTGAQNEQFF
TGTGCCAGCTCACCCGGGACAGGGGCCCAGAATGAGCAGTTCTTC
>16|TRBV28|.|.|TRBJ1-1
CASKPNEGKGFTEAFF
TGTGCCAGCAAACCTAACGAGGGAAAGGGTTTCACTGAAGCTTTCTTT
>9|TRBV20-1|.|.|TRBJ2-5
CSPLETQYF
TGCAGCCCTCTGGAGACCCAGTACTTC
>14|TRBV7-5|few|.|TRBJ2-2
CARSRDRADGELFF
TGTGCCAGAAGCCGCGACAGGGCCGACGGGGAGCTGTTTTTT
>13|TRBV12-3/TRBV12-4|once|TRBD1|TRBJ1-6
CASKDREVTPLHF
TGTGCCAGCAAAGACAGGGAAGTTACACCCCTCCACTTT
>12|TRBV29-1|once|.|TRBJ2-7
CSVEVQDYEQYF
TGCAGCGTTGAAGTACAGGACTACGAGCAGTACTTC
>15|TRBV7-3|few|.|TRBJ2-7
CASSLNGGIAYEQYF
TGTGCCAGCAGCTTAAATGGGGGGATAGCCTACGAGCAGTACTTC
>16|TRBV2|few|.|TRBJ1-4
CASSEAREGMGEKLFF
TGTGCCAGCAGTGAAGCGAGGGAAGGTATGGGGGAAAAACTGTTTTTT
>13|TRBV30|.|.|TRBJ1-5
CAWSRRDNQPQHF
TGTGCCTGGAGTAGGAGGGACAATCAGCCCCAGCATTTT
>13|TRBV18|few|.|TRBJ1-1
CASSPAENTEAFF
TGTGCCAGCTCACCAGCGGAGAACACTGAAGCTTTCTTT
>12|TRBV30|.|.|TRBJ2-3
CAWTTGADTQYF
TGTGCCTGGACTACAGGAGCAGATACGCAGTATTTT
>17|TRBV4-3|.|TRBD2|TRBJ2-1
CASSQEIRTSGNNEQFF
TGCGCCAGCAGCCAGGAGATTAGGACTAGCGGAAACAATGAGCAGTTCTTC
>12|TRBV18|.|.|TRBJ1-2
CASSPDRYGYTF
TGTGCCAGCTCACCCGACAGATATGGCTACACCTTC
>16|TRBV18|.|TRBD1|TRBJ1-5
CASSQSGTGGGQPQHF
TGTGCCAGCTCACAATCCGGGACAGGGGGCGGCCAGCCCCAGCATTTT
>11|TRBV19|few|.|TRBJ2-5
CASRQQETQYF
TGTGCCAGTCGACAGCAAGAGACCCAGTACTTC
>12|TRBV7-7|.|TRBD1|TRBJ2-2
CASSPGTGLLFF
TGTGCCAGCAGCCCCGGGACAGGGTTACTGTTTTTT
>12|TRBV30|.|.|TRBJ1-4
CAWNREGEKLFF
TGTGCCTGGAATAGGGAGGGTGAAAAACTGTTTTTT
>17|TRBV28|.|.|TRBJ2-7
CASSSPQGPGPTYEQYF
TGTGCCAGCAGTTCCCCCCAGGGGCCCGGCCCAACCTACGAGCAGTACTTC
>13|TRBV12-3/TRBV12-4|.|.|TRBJ1-6
CASSSDYNSPLHF
TGTGCCAGCAGTTCAGACTATAATTCACCCCTCCACTTT
>14|TRBV6-5|.|.|TRBJ1-1
CASSYRTENTEAFF
TGTGCCAGCAGTTATAGGACAGAGAACACTGAAGCTTTCTTT
>16|TRBV18|.|.|TRBJ2-3
CASSPPRGAEGDTQYF
TGTGCCAGCTCACCTCCCAGGGGGGCGGAGGGAGATACGCAGTATTTT
>12|TRBV28|.|.|TRBJ1-2
CASGQSNYGYTF
TGTGCCAGCGGCCAGTCCAACTATGGCTACACCTTC
>15|TRBV4-3|once|.|TRBJ2-1
CASSQGGGSYNEQFF
TGCGCCAGCAGCCAAGGAGGAGGCTCCTACAATGAGCAGTTCTTC
>14|TRBV18|.|TRBD1|TRBJ1-2
CASSHGQGNYGYTF
TGTGCCAGCTCTCACGGACAGGGGAACTATGGCTACACCTTC
>15|TRBV11-1|.|.|TRBJ2-3
CASSFEGTTTDTQYF
TGTGCCAGCAGCTTCGAGGGGACAACCACAGATACGCAGTATTTT
>16|TRBV27|.|.|TRBJ2-2
CASSLIMTGTGGELFF
TGTGCCAGCAGTTTAATAATGACAGGAACTGGCGGGGAGCTGTTTTTT
>13|TRBV6-5|once|TRBD1|TRBJ2-1
CASRGTGRNEQFF
TGTGCCAGCAGGGGGACAGGGAGGAATGAGCAGTTCTTC
>11|TRBV5-6|few|.|TRBJ1-2
CASSRSFGYTF
TGTGCCAGCAGCAGGAGTTTCGGCTACACCTTC
>15|TRBV7-6|.|TRBD1|TRBJ1-1
CASSRGQGHNTEAFF
TGTGCCAGCAGCCGAGGACAGGGCCACAACACTGAAGCTTTCTTT
>15|TRBV6-1|.|TRBD1|TRBJ1-2
CASSEGGTGRYGYTF
TGTGCCAGCAGTGAGGGGGGGACAGGACGTTATGGCTACACCTTC
>15|TRBV6-2/TRBV6-3|few|.|TRBJ2-7
CASSPDGGSSYEQYF
TGTGCCAGCAGCCCGGACGGAGGGAGCTCCTACGAGCAGTACTTC
>14|TRBV2|.|.|TRBJ2-1
CASPRRESYNEQFF
TGTGCCAGCCCTCGGAGGGAAAGCTACAATGAGCAGTTCTTC
>13|TRBV28|.|TRBD2|TRBJ2-2
CASSPSGGGELFF
TGTGCCAGCAGTCCATCGGGGGGCGGGGAGCTGTTTTTT
>14|TRBV7-8|.|TRBD1|TRBJ2-2
CASSATGGAGELFF
TGTGCCAGCAGCGCTACAGGGGGTGCCGGGGAGCTGTTTTTT
>15|TRBV25-1|.|.|TRBJ2-3
CASSEQRTITDTQYF
TGTGCCAGCAGCGAACAACGGACTATCACAGATACGCAGTATTTT
>11|TRBV20-1|.|.|TRBJ1-1
CSARSGLRAFF
TGCAGTGCTAGGTCAGGGTTGAGAGCTTTCTTT
>13|TRBV30|.|TRBD1|TRBJ1-5
CAWSVQGGQPQHF
TGTGCCTGGAGTGTGCAGGGGGGACAGCCCCAGCATTTT
>15|TRBV18|.|.|TRBJ1-5
CASSPATGSDQPQHF
TGTGCCAGCTCACCAGCAACAGGGAGTGATCAGCCCCAGCATTTT
>15|TRBV6-5|.|.|TRBJ1-4
CATSPATANNEKLFF
TGTGCCACCTCTCCCGCGACAGCGAATAATGAAAAACTGTTTTTT
>13|TRBV12-3/TRBV12-4|.|.|TRBJ2-7
CASSVTGSHEQYF
TGTGCCAGCAGCGTTACAGGGTCCCACGAGCAGTACTTC
>15|TRBV27|.|.|TRBJ2-6
CASSLMASGANVLTF
TGTGCCAGCAGTCTCATGGCCTCTGGGGCCAACGTCCTGACTTTC